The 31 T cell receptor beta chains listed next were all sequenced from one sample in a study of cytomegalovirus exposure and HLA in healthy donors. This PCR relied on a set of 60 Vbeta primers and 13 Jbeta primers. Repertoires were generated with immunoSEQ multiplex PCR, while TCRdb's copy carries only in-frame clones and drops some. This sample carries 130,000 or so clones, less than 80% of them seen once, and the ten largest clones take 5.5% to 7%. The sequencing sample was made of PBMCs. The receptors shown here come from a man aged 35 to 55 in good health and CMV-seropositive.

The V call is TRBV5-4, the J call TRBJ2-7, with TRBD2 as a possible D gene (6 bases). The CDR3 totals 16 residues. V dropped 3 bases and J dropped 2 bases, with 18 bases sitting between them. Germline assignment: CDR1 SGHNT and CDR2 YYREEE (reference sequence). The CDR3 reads CASSSSGTSHPYEQYF. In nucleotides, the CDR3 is TGTGCCAGCAGCTCATCCGGGACTTCTCATCCCTACGAGCAGTACTTC.

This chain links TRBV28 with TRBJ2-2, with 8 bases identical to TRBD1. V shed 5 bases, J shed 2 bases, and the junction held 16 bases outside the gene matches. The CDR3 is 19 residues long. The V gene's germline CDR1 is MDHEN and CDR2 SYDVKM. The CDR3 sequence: CASSRMQGAPTLNTGELFF. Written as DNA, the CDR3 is TGTGCCAGCAGTCGTATGCAGGGGGCCCCCACCTTAAACACCGGGGAGCTGTTTTTT.

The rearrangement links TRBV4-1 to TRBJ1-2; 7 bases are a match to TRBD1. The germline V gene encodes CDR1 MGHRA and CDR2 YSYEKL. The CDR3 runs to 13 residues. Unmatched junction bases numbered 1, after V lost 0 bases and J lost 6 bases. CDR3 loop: CASSQEGTDGYTF. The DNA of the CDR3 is TGCGCCAGCAGCCAAGAAGGGACAGATGGCTACACCTTC.

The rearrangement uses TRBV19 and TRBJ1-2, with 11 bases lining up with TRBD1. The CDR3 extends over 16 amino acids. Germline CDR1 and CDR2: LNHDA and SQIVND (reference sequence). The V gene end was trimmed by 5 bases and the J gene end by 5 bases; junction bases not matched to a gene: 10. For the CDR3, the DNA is TGTGCCAGTAGTCCCCTTGGACAGGGGGCGGCTTATGGCTACACCTTC. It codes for CASSPLGQGAAYGYTF.

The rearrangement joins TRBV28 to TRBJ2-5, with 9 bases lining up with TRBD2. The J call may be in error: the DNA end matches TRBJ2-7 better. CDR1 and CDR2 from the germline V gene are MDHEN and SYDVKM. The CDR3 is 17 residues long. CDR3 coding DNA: TGTGCCAGCAGTTTAGTAGTACTAGCGGGTGCCGGCGACGAGCAGTACTTC. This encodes CASSLVVLAGAGDEQYF.

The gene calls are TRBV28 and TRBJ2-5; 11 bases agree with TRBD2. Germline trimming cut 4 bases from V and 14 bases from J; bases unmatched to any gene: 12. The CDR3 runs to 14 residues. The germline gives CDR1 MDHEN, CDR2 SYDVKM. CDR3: CASSSISSGRPKYF. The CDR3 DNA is TGTGCCAGCAGTTCGATTTCTAGCGGGAGGCCGAAATACTTC.

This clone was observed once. The CDR3 sequence is CSVDQLNTGELFF. The CDR3 DNA reads TGCAGCGTTGACCAGTTGAACACCGGGGAGCTGTTTTTT. This rearrangement joins TRBV29-1 to TRBJ2-2; D is unresolved. The CDR3 has 13 amino acids. Trimming took 3 bases from V and 1 from J, leaving 6 bases between them. Germline CDR1 and CDR2: SQVTM and ANQGSEA.

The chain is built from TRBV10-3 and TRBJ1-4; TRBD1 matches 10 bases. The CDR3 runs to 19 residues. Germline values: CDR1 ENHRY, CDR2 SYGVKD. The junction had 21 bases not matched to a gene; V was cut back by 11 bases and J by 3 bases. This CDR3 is CAALWWGRQGAGANEKLFF. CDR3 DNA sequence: TGTGCCGCCCTCTGGTGGGGCCGACAGGGGGCGGGTGCTAATGAAAAACTGTTTTTT.

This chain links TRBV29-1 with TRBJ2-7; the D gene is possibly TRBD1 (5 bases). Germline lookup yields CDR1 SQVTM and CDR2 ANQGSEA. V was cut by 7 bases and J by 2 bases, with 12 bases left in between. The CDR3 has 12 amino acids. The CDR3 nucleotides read TGCAGCGGGGCGACAGAAGCCTACGAGCAGTACTTC. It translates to CSGATEAYEQYF.

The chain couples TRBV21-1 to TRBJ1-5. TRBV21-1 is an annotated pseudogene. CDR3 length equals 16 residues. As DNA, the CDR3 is TGTGCCAGCAGCAAATTGAGGGAACGACCAAATCAGCCCCAGCATTTT. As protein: CASSKLRERPNQPQHF.

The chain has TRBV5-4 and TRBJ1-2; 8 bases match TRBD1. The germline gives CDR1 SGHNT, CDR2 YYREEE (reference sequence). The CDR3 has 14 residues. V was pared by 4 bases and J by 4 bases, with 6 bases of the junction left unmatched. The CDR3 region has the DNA TGTGCCAGCAGCCCGGACAGGGAGAGCTATGGCTACACCTTC. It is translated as CASSPDRESYGYTF. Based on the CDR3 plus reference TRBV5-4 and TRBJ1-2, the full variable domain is ETGVTQSPTHLIKTRGQQVTLRCSSQSGHNTVSWYQQALGQGPQFIFQYYREEENGRGNFPPRFSGLQFPNYSSELNVNALELDDSALYLCASSPDRESYGYTFGSGTRLTVV.

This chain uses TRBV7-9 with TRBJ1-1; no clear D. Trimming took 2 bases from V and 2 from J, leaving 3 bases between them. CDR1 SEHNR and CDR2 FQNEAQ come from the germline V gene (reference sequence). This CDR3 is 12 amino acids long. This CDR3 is CASSLTNTEAFF. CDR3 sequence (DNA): TGTGCCAGCAGCTTAACTAACACTGAAGCTTTCTTT.

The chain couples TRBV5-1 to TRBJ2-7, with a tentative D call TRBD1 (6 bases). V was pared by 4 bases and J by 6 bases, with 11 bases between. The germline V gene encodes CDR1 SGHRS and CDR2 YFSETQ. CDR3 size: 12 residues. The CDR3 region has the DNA TGCGCCAGCAGCGTACAGGGTTCCGAGCAGTACTTC. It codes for CASSVQGSEQYF.

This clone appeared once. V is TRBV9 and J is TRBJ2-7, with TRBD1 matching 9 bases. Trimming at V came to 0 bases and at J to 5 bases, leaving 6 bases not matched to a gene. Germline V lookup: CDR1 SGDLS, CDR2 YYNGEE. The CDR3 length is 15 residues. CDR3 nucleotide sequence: TGTGCCAGCAGCGTAGGGTGGGACAGGGCCCACGAGCAGTACTTC. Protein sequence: CASSVGWDRAHEQYF.

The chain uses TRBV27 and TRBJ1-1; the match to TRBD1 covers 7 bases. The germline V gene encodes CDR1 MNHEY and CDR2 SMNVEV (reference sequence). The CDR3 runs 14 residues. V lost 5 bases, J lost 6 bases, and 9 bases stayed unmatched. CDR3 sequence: CASSRQGSVAEAFF. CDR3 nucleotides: TGTGCCAGCAGTCGACAGGGATCTGTCGCTGAAGCTTTCTTT.

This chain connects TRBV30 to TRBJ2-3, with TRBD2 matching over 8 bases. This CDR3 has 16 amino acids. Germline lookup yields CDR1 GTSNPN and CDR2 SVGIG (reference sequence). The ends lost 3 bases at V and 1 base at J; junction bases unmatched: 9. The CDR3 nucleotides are TGTGCCTGGAGCGCGACTAGCGTGTATGGCACAGATACGCAGTATTTT. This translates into CAWSATSVYGTDTQYF.

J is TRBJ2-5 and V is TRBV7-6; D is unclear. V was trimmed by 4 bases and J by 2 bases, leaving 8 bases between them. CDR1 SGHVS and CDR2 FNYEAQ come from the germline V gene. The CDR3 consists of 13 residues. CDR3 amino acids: CASSYQDQETQYF. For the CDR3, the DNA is TGTGCCAGCAGCTACCAGGATCAAGAGACCCAGTACTTC.

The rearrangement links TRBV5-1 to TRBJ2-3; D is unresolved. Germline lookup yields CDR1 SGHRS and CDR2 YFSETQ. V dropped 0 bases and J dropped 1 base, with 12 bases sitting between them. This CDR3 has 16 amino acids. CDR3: CASSLGLGLGTDTQYF. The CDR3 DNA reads TGCGCCAGCAGCTTGGGTCTGGGCCTGGGCACAGATACGCAGTATTTT.

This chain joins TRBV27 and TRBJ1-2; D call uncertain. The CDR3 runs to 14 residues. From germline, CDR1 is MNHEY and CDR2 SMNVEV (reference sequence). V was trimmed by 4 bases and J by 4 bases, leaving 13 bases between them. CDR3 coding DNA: TGTGCCAGCAGTTCTCGAGGAGGCCTCTATGGCTACACCTTC. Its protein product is CASSSRGGLYGYTF.

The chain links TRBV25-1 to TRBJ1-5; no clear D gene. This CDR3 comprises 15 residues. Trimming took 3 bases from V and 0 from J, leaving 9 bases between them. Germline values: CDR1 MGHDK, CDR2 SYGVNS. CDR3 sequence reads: CASSESTNSNQPQHF. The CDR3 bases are TGTGCCAGCAGTGAGTCGACAAATAGCAATCAGCCCCAGCATTTT.

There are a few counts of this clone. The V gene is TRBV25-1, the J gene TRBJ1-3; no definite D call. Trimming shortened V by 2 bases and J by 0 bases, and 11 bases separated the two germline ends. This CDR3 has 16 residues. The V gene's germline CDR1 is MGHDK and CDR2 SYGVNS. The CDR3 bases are TGTGCCAGCAGTGAAGTTGCGGGATTCTCTGGAAACACCATATATTTT. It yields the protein CASSEVAGFSGNTIYF.

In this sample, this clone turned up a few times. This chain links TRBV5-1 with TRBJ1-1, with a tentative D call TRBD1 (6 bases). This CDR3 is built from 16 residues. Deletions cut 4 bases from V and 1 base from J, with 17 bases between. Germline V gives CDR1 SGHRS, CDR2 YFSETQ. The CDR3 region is CASSQQTGTKNTEAFF. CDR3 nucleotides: TGCGCCAGCAGCCAGCAAACCGGGACAAAGAACACTGAAGCTTTCTTT.

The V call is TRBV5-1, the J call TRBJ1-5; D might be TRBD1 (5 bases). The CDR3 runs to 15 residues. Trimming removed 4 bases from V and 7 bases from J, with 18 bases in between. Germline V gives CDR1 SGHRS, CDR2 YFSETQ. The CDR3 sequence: CASSPRGGVGQPQHF. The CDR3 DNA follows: TGCGCCAGCAGCCCAAGGGGAGGGGTTGGACAGCCCCAGCATTTT.

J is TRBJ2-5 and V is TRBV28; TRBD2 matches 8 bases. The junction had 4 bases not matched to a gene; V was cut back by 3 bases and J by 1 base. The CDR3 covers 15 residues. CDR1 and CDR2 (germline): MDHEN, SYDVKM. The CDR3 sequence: CASSFASGFQETQYF. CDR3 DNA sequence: TGTGCCAGCAGTTTCGCTAGCGGGTTCCAAGAGACCCAGTACTTC. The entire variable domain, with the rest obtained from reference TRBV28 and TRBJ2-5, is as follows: DVKVTQSSRYLVKRTGEKVFLECVQDMDHENMFWYRQDPGLGLRLIYFSYDVKMKEKGDIPEGYSVSREKKERFSLILESASTNQTSMYLCASSFASGFQETQYFGPGTRLLVL.

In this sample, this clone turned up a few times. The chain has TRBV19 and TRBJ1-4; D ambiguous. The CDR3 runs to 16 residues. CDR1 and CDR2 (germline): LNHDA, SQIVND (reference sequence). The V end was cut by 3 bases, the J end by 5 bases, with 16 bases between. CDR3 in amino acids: CASSIRPGADNEKLFF. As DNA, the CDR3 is TGTGCCAGTAGTATCAGGCCGGGAGCCGACAATGAAAAACTGTTTTTT.

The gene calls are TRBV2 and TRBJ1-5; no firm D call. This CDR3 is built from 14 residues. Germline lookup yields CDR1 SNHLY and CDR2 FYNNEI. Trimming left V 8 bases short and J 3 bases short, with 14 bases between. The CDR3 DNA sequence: TGTGCCAGCGGTGCAGCCTTCGTCAATCAGCCCCAGCATTTT. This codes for CASGAAFVNQPQHF.

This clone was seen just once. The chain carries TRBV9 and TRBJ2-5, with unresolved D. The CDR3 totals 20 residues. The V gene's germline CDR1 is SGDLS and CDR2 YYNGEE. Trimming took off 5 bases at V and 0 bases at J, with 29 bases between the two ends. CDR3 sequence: CASRFMKERPRLIYQETQYF. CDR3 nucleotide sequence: TGTGCCAGCAGGTTCATGAAAGAAAGACCAAGACTTATTTACCAAGAGACCCAGTACTTC.

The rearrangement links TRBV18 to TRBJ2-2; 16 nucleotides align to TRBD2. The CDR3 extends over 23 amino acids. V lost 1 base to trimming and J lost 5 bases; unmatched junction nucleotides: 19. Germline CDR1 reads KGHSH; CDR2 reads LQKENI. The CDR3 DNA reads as TGTGCCAGCTCACCACGGCAGACTCCCGGGACTAGCGGGAGGGCCAGTCAAACCGGGGAGCTGTTTTTT. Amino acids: CASSPRQTPGTSGRASQTGELFF. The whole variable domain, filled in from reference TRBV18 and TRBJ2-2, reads NAGVMQNPRHLVRRRGQEARLRCSPMKGHSHVYWYRQLPEEGLKFMVYLQKENIIDESGMPKERFSAEFPKEGPSILRIQQVVRGDSAAYFCASSPRQTPGTSGRASQTGELFFGEGSRLTVL.

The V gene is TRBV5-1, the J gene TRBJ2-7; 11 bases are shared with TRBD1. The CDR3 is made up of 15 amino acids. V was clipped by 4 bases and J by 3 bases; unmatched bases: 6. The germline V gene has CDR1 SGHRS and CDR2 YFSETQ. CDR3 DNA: TGCGCCAGCAGCCAGGGGACAGGGGGTCTCTACGAGCAGTACTTC. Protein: CASSQGTGGLYEQYF.

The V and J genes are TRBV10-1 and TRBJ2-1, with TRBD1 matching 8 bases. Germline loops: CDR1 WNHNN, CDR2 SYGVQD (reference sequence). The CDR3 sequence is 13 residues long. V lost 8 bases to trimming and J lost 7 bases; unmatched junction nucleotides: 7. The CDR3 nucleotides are TGCGCCAGCCGGGACAGGCCCGATAATGAGCAGTTCTTC. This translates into CASRDRPDNEQFF.

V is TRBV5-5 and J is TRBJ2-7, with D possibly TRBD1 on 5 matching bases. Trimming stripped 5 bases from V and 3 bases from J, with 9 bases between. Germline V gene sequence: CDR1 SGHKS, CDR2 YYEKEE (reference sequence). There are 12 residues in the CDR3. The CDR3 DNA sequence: TGTGCCAGCAGATTCGACAGCTACGAGCAGTACTTC. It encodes CASRFDSYEQYF.